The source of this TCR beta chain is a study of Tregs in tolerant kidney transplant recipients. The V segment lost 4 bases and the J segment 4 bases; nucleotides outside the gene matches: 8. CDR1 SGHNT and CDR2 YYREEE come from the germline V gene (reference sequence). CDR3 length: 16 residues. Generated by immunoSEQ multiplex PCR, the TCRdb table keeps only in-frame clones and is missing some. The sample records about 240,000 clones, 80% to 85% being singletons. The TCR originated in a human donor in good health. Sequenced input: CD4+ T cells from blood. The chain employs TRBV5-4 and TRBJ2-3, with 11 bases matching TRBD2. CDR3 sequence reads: CASSVASGGRADTQYF. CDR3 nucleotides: TGTGCCAGCAGCGTGGCTAGCGGGGGGAGGGCAGATACGCAGTATTTT.